This is a list of T cell receptor beta chains from one sample in a study of CD8+CD57+ T cells in acquired aplastic anemia. TCRdb recomputed calls from the reads with MiXCR, one row per CDR3 protein. The data show around 170,000 distinct CDR3 sequences, with less than 50% seen just once and about 2.9% held by the top ten. The sequencing sample was made of sorted CD4+, CD8+, or CD8+CD57+ T cells (not recorded which) from PBMCs. Receptors originate from a human donor with aplastic anemia. Both conserved end residues are part of each CDR3. The order of the fields is clone size, V gene, J gene, D gene, CDR3 protein, CDR3 DNA. The D gene is left open where the match is weak. Clone size is given for some rows only: seen once, a few or many times, or a class if the clone is expanded.

.	TRBV9	TRBJ1-2	TRBD1	CASSVGPGGYGYTF	TGTGCCAGCAGCGTAGGGCCAGGGGGCTATGGCTACACCTTC
.	TRBV7-9	TRBJ1-4	TRBD1	CASSQTTGGGEKLFF	TGTGCCAGCAGCCAGACGACAGGGGGGGGAGAAAAACTGTTTTTT
few	TRBV6-1	TRBJ1-1	.	CASILTLQGKAFF	TGTGCCAGCATACTAACCCTACAGGGAAAAGCTTTCTTT
.	TRBV7-3	TRBJ2-3	TRBD1	CASSIDRGTQYF	TGTGCCAGCAGCATAGACAGGGGGACGCAGTATTTT
once	TRBV18	TRBJ1-1	.	CASSKPGGEAFF	TGTGCCAGCTCCAAACCGGGGGGTGAAGCTTTCTTT
once	TRBV15	TRBJ1-2	.	CATSRPGNYGYTF	TGTGCCACCAGCAGACCTGGGAACTATGGCTACACCTTC
.	TRBV5-1	TRBJ1-1	.	CASSGGPNTEAFF	TGCGCCAGCAGCGGAGGGCCGAACACTGAAGCTTTCTTT
.	TRBV24-1	TRBJ2-7	TRBD2	CATSDPTSGGYEQYF	TGTGCCACCAGTGACCCGACTAGCGGGGGCTACGAGCAGTACTTC
few	TRBV29-1	TRBJ1-6	.	CSVGVTRDSPLHF	TGCAGCGTTGGGGTTACTCGCGATTCACCCCTCCACTTT
few	TRBV19	TRBJ2-1	TRBD1	CASSIGRGRDEQFF	TGTGCCAGTAGTATAGGCAGGGGGCGGGATGAGCAGTTCTTC
.	TRBV24-1	TRBJ2-7	.	CATSDWEGQYF	TGTGCCACCAGTGATTGGGAAGGGCAGTACTTC
few	TRBV5-4	TRBJ2-3	TRBD2	CASSLGTSGVYTDTQYF	TGTGCCAGCAGCTTGGGAACTAGCGGGGTATACACAGATACGCAGTATTTT
.	TRBV29-1	TRBJ1-1	.	CSVMDGNTEAFF	TGCAGCGTCATGGACGGCAACACTGAAGCTTTCTTT
.	TRBV7-2	TRBJ1-2	.	CASSRNLYGYTF	TGTGCCAGCAGCCGGAACCTATATGGCTACACCTTC
many	TRBV20-1	TRBJ2-3	.	CSARGERTPNTQYF	TGCAGTGCTAGAGGGGAAAGGACTCCTAATACGCAGTATTTT
few	TRBV5-4	TRBJ2-2	TRBD2	CASSLGVAGTTGELFF	TGTGCCAGCAGCTTGGGGGTAGCGGGTACCACCGGGGAGCTGTTTTTT
many	TRBV12-3/TRBV12-4	TRBJ1-2	.	CASSFGQTYGYTF	TGTGCCAGCAGTTTTGGGCAGACATATGGCTACACCTTC
few	TRBV10-2	TRBJ2-5	.	CASKESGETQYF	TGCGCCAGTAAAGAGAGTGGAGAGACCCAGTACTTC
.	TRBV9	TRBJ1-5	.	CASSVGSSNQPQHF	TGTGCCAGCAGCGTAGGGTCTTCTAATCAGCCCCAGCATTTT
.	TRBV19	TRBJ1-1	.	CASSKVATDGNTEAFF	TGTGCCAGTAGTAAGGTCGCGACAGACGGGAACACTGAAGCTTTCTTT
.	TRBV7-9	TRBJ1-2	.	CASRVRRDLFYGYTF	TGTGCCAGCAGGGTACGCCGGGACCTATTCTATGGCTACACCTTC
.	TRBV5-4	TRBJ1-2	TRBD1	CASTTRTGWNYGYTF	TGTGCCAGCACAACACGGACAGGGTGGAACTATGGCTACACCTTC
.	TRBV19	TRBJ2-2	TRBD2	CASSPHTSGRAGELFF	TGTGCCAGTAGTCCTCATACTAGCGGGAGGGCCGGGGAGCTGTTTTTT
many	TRBV3-1	TRBJ1-6	TRBD1	CASRSGTDNSPLHF	TGTGCCAGCAGGTCCGGGACAGACAATTCACCCCTCCACTTT
.	TRBV7-9	TRBJ1-1	.	CASSLDHGGNTEAFF	TGTGCCAGCAGCTTAGACCATGGAGGCAACACTGAAGCTTTCTTT
medium-sized	TRBV20-1	TRBJ1-1	.	CSASRGADTEAFF	TGCAGTGCTAGTCGGGGCGCCGACACTGAAGCTTTCTTT
many	TRBV7-2	TRBJ2-5	.	CASSSGSESLGGTQYF	TGTGCCAGCAGCTCGGGCTCGGAGAGCCTAGGGGGGACCCAGTACTTC
.	TRBV25-1	TRBJ2-1	.	CASSDTDGAEQFF	TGTGCCAGCAGCGACACCGACGGGGCTGAGCAGTTCTTC
many	TRBV27	TRBJ2-5	.	CASSLSGALRGETQYF	TGTGCCAGCAGTTTGTCGGGGGCGCTTCGTGGGGAGACCCAGTACTTC
few	TRBV3-1	TRBJ1-2	.	CASSQEKGNYGYTF	TGTGCCAGCAGCCAAGAGAAGGGGAACTATGGCTACACCTTC
once	TRBV20-1	TRBJ2-1	TRBD2	CSAKSSGGNNEQFF	TGCAGTGCTAAGAGTAGCGGGGGGAACAATGAGCAGTTCTTC
.	TRBV4-1	TRBJ1-3	.	CASSQEKDLSGNTIYF	TGCGCCAGCAGCCAAGAAAAGGACCTCTCTGGAAACACCATATATTTT
.	TRBV7-3	TRBJ2-6	.	CASSLMGPRIGGANVLTF	TGTGCCAGCAGCTTAATGGGTCCCAGGATCGGTGGGGCCAACGTCCTGACTTTC
.	TRBV19	TRBJ1-5	TRBD1	CASTYRGFGQPQHF	TGTGCCAGTACCTACAGGGGATTCGGCCAGCCCCAGCATTTT
.	TRBV15	TRBJ2-5	.	CATSRGGGAETQYF	TGTGCCACCAGCAGAGGGGGGGGGGCAGAGACCCAGTACTTC
.	TRBV15	TRBJ2-7	.	CATSRDPLEYEQYF	TGTGCCACCAGCAGAGATCCCCTGGAGTACGAGCAGTACTTC
many	TRBV7-2	TRBJ1-2	TRBD1	CASSPPGQGSGGYTF	TGTGCCAGCAGCCCACCGGGACAGGGATCGGGCGGCTACACCTTC
.	TRBV12-3/TRBV12-4	TRBJ2-7	TRBD1	CASSRLGTDYEQYF	TGTGCCAGCAGTCGCCTCGGGACAGACTACGAGCAGTACTTC
.	TRBV7-6	TRBJ2-5	.	CAQGQQETQYF	TGTGCCCAGGGGCAGCAAGAGACCCAGTACTTC
.	TRBV3-1	TRBJ2-2	.	CASNPRTGELFF	TGTGCCAGCAACCCTAGGACCGGGGAGCTGTTTTTT
many	TRBV7-6	TRBJ1-4	.	CASSSWGTELFF	TGTGCCAGCAGCTCGTGGGGGACTGAACTGTTTTTT
many	TRBV20-1	TRBJ2-5	TRBD2	CSARTGAGVEETQYF	TGCAGTGCTAGAACCGGAGCGGGAGTTGAAGAGACCCAGTACTTC
.	TRBV6-5	TRBJ1-1	TRBD1	CASSSLVQGAKFGEAFF	TGTGCCAGCAGTTCCCTGGTACAGGGGGCTAAGTTCGGTGAAGCTTTCTTT
few	TRBV29-1	TRBJ2-7	.	CSRRGGYEQYF	TGCAGCCGGCGAGGGGGGTACGAGCAGTACTTC
.	TRBV20-1	TRBJ2-7	TRBD1	CSGARGRDEQYF	TGCAGTGGTGCCAGGGGGCGCGATGAGCAGTACTTC
.	TRBV10-3	TRBJ2-7	.	CATEDGRDYEQYF	TGTGCCACAGAGGACGGTCGGGACTACGAGCAGTACTTC
.	TRBV7-2	TRBJ2-5	.	CASSPKETQYF	TGTGCCAGCAGCCCCAAAGAGACCCAGTACTTC
few	TRBV29-1	TRBJ1-1	.	CSVGAAGNTEAFF	TGCAGCGTTGGGGCAGCGGGGAACACTGAAGCTTTCTTT
.	TRBV9	TRBJ2-6	.	CASSVGLDSGANVLTF	TGTGCCAGCAGCGTTGGTCTAGACTCTGGGGCCAACGTCCTGACTTTC
.	TRBV25-1	TRBJ2-1	.	CASSEWGNNEQFF	TGTGCCAGCAGTGAATGGGGGAACAATGAGCAGTTCTTC
.	TRBV29-1	TRBJ2-7	TRBD1	CSGGQGREQYF	TGCAGCGGGGGACAGGGGCGGGAGCAGTACTTC
.	TRBV10-3	TRBJ2-7	TRBD1	CAIRPTGSYEQYF	TGTGCCATCAGACCGACAGGGTCCTACGAGCAGTACTTC
few	TRBV7-6	TRBJ2-3	.	CASSLTRTGEASTDTQYF	TGTGCCAGCAGCTTAACTCGAACAGGGGAGGCTAGCACAGATACGCAGTATTTT
few	TRBV24-1	TRBJ2-1	.	CATSDLLGREQFF	TGTGCCACCAGTGATTTGCTAGGCCGCGAGCAGTTCTTC